This T cell receptor (beta chain) comes out of a study of graft-versus-host responses after intestinal transplantation (dated by TCRdb to about 2021). For the study in its entirety: Multivisceral, liver-intestinal, or isolated intestinal transplants were received by the recipients. After intestinal transplantation, graft-versus-host and host-versus-graft alloreactive T cell clones were followed in the graft, circulation and bone marrow using bulk TCR-beta CDR3 sequencing. Rather than going through the commercial service, samples from a few later patients were sequenced in-house on an Illumina MiSeq and processed with MiXCR. The cohort enrolled some 24 intestinal transplant recipients, one of whom was a retransplant, and 3 patients without pretransplant specimens were excluded. To identify alloreactive clones, pre-transplant mixed lymphocyte reaction products were sequenced and then compared with unstimulated pre-transplant donor and recipient T cells. Donor T cell macrochimerism was defined as a peak of at least 4% donor T cells among recipient peripheral blood mononuclear cells. Every recipient was given anti-thymocyte globulin induction, followed by 3 to 4 years of maintenance tacrolimus and steroids.

From a lookup of the germline V gene, CDR1 and CDR2 are SGHTA and FQGTGA. V is cut back by 5 bases and J by 1 base, with 8 bases in the junction unmatched. The CDR3 contains 17 residues, cysteine and phenylalanine counted. Left in the record is the CDR3 DNA by itself, 51 bases read in frame from the first base. To prepare the library, the immunoSEQ multiplex PCR assay was applied. For most patients, genomic DNA was isolated with the Qiagen DNeasy Blood and Tissue Kit and shipped frozen to Adaptive Biotechnologies for TCR sequencing. High-throughput TCR-beta CDR3 sequencing of genomic DNA from most patients was performed by Adaptive Biotechnologies. Turning to the authors' computational methods: TCR sequencing data for roughly 20 patients were retrieved from Adaptive's ImmunoSEQ software; three other patients were processed with MiXCR and VDJtools. To correct CD4 versus CD8 sorting errors, any sequence found in both subsets at a frequency ratio below 5:1 was removed. CDR3 nucleotide sequences shared between donor and recipient were removed because the origin of such sequences could not be assigned. At least 2-fold expansion over unstimulated cells and a minimum CFSE-low frequency of 0.002% (template counts) or 0.001% (read counts) were required for clones to be classified as alloreactive. A clone was considered mappable if detected in the sequenced pre-transplant spleen, lymph node, or MLR CFSE-low populations of the donor or recipient. Cumulative frequency of alloreactive clones was calculated as a percentage of all sequences weighted by copy number. TCRdb provides this immuneACCESS table in a form limited to in-frame rearrangements. Some clones are lacking; in checked studies, under half of them reflect an unresolved V gene, and why the rest are absent is not known. V, J and clone size are taken as reported in that table, and D and trimming were inferred from the DNA itself. Counted in this sample were some 90,000 clones; roughly 90% of them appeared once. The top ten clonotypes cover roughly 0.099% of the sample.

Broad study findings and their caveats: GvH clones were found in recipient bone marrow, and some of the GvH clones appeared earlier in ileal mucosa or blood, which is consistent with an intestinal mucosal origin. Peak levels of circulating GvH clones were associated with declines in HvG clones early after transplant. The conclusions were limited by the relatively low number and heterogeneity of the intestinal transplant patients. In patients with donor T cell macrochimerism, the allografts had high GvH to HvG T cell clonal ratios.

Read against the paper, the sample's time point label means: cells obtained before transplantation from donor or recipient. CD3+CD4+ and CD3+CD8+ populations were FACS-sorted from unstimulated pre-transplant donor and recipient cells taken from spleen or lymph nodes. This clone was recorded only once. The specificity of this receptor is unknown. The input lacks base qualities; no much larger clone sits a single base away. The chain joins TRBV7-3 to TRBJ2-6; 7 bases in the middle match TRBD1. The clonotype was recovered from a human donor who received an intestinal transplant. The source was unstimulated CD4+ T cells sorted from spleen or lymph node cells, collected before intestinal transplant. The CDR3 is CASSATGMASGANVLTF. The nucleotide sequence is given as TGTGCCAGCAGCGCGACAGGGATGGCATCTGGGGCCAACGTCCTGACTTTC. Extended through the reference TRBV7-3 and TRBJ2-6 proteins, this CDR3 yields the full variable domain: GAGVSQTPSNKVTEKGKYVELRCDPISGHTALYWYRQSLGQGPEFLIYFQGTGAADDSGLPNDRFFAVRPEGSVSTLKIQRTERGDSAVYLCASSATGMASGANVLTFGAGSRLTVL.